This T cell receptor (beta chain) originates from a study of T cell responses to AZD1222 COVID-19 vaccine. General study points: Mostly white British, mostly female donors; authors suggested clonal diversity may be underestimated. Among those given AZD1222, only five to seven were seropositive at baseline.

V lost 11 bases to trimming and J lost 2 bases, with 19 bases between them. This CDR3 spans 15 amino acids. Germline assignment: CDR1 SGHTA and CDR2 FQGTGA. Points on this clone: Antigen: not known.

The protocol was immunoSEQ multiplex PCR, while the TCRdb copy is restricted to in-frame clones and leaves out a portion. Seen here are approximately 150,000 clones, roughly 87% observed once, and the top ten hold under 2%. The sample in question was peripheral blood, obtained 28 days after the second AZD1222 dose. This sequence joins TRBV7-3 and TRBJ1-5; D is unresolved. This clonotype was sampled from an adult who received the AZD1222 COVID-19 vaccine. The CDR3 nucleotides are TGTGCCGGCCGACGGCTGTGTGCTTGCAATCAGCCCCAGCATTTT. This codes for CAGRRLCACNQPQHF.